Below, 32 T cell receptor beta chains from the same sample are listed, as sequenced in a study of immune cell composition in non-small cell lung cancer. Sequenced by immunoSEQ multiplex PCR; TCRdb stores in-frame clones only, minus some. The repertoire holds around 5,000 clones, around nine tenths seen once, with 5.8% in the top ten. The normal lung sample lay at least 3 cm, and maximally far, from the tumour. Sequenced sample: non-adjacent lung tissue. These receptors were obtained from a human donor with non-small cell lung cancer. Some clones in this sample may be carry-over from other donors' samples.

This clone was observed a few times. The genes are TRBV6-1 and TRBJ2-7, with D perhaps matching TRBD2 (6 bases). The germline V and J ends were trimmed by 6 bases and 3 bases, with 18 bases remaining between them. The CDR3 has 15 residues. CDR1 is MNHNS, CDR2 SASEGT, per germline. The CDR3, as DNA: TGTGCCAGCAGCCGGACGGGAGCGGCTGACTACGAGCAGTACTTC. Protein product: CASSRTGAADYEQYF.

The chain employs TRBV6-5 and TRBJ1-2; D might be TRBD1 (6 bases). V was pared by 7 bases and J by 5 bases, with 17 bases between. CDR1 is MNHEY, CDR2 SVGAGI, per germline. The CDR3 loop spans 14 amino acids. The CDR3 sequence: CASTSRDTSYGYTF. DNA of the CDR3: TGTGCCAGCACTAGCCGGGACACCTCTTATGGCTACACCTTC.

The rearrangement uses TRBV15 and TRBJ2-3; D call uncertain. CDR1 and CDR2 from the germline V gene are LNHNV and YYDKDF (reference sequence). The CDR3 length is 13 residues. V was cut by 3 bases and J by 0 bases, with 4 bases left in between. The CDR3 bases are TGTGCCACCAGCAGCGGGAGCACAGATACGCAGTATTTT. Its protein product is CATSSGSTDTQYF.

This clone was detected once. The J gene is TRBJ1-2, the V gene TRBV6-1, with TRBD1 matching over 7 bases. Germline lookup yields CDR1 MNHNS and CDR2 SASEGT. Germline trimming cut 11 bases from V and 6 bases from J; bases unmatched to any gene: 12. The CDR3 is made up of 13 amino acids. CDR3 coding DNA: TGTGCCGACCTCCAGCTAGGGGGCGATGGCTACACCTTC. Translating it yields CADLQLGGDGYTF.

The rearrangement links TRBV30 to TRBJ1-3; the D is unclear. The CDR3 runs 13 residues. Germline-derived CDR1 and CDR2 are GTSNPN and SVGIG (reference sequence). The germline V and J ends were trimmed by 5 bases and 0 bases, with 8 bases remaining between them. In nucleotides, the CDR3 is TGTGCCTGGGCGTGGGCCTCTGGAAACACCATATATTTT. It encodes CAWAWASGNTIYF.

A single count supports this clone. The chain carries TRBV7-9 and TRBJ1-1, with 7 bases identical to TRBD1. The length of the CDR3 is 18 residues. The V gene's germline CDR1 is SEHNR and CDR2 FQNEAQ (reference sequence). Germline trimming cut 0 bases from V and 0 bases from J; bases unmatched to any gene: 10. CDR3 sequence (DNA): TGTGCCAGCAGCTTAGCACGAACTTCGCAGGGGGTGAACACTGAAGCTTTCTTT. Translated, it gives CASSLARTSQGVNTEAFF.

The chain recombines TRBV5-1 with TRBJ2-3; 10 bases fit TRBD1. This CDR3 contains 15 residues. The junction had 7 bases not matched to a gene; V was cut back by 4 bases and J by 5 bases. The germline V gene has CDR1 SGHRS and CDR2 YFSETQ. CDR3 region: CASSGGTGAGDTQYF. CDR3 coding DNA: TGCGCCAGCAGCGGGGGGACAGGGGCTGGAGATACGCAGTATTTT. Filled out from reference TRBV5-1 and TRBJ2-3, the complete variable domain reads KAGVTQTPRYLIKTRGQQVTLSCSPISGHRSVSWYQQTPGQGLQFLFEYFSETQRNKGNFPGRFSGRQFSNSRSEMNVSTLELGDSALYLCASSGGTGAGDTQYFGPGTRLTVL.

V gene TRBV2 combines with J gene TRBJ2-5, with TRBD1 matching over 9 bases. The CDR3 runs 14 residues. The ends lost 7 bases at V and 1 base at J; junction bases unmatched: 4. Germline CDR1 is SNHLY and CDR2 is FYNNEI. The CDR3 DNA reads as TGTGCCAGCATTGTGGACAGGGGCCAAGAGACCCAGTACTTC. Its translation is CASIVDRGQETQYF.

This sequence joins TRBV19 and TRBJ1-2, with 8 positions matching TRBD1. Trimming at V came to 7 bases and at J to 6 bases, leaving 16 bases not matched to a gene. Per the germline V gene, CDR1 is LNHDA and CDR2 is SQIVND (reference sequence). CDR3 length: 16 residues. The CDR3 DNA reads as TGTGCCAGTACCAAGAGCCCCGGACAGGGAGTCGATGGCTACACCTTC. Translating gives CASTKSPGQGVDGYTF.

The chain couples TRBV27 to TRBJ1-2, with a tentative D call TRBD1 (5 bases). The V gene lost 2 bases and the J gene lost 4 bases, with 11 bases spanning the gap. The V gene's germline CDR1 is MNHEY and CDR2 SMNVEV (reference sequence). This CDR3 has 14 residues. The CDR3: CASSLKGPGYGYTF. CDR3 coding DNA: TGTGCCAGCAGTTTAAAGGGGCCGGGCTATGGCTACACCTTC.

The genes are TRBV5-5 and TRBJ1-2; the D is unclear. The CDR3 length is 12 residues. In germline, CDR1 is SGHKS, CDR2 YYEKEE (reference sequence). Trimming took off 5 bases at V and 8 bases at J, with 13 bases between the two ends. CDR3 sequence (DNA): TGTGCCAGCAGTCTTAACGGGAGAGGCTACACCTTC. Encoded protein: CASSLNGRGYTF.

CDR3 in DNA: TGTGCCAGCAGTTTGACTAGCGGGACCACCTACGAGCAGTACTTC. Encoded protein: CASSLTSGTTYEQYF. The chain uses TRBV28 and TRBJ2-7; 11 bases are shared with TRBD2. CDR3 length: 15 amino acids. CDR1 and CDR2 (germline): MDHEN, SYDVKM. The V segment lost 3 bases and the J segment 2 bases; nucleotides outside the gene matches: 3.

CDR3 bases: TGTGCCAGTAGTATGGGGACAGTCCCAGCCTACACCTTC. It encodes CASSMGTVPAYTF. The chain links TRBV19 to TRBJ1-2, with 7 bases identical to TRBD1. The ends lost 3 bases at V and 10 bases at J; junction bases unmatched: 8. CDR3 length equals 13 residues. Germline V lookup: CDR1 LNHDA, CDR2 SQIVND (reference sequence).

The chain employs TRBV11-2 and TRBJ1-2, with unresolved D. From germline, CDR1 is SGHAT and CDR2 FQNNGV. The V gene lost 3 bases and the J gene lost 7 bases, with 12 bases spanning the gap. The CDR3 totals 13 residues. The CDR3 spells CASSLAQVGGYTF. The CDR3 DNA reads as TGTGCCAGCAGCTTGGCCCAGGTCGGTGGCTACACCTTC.

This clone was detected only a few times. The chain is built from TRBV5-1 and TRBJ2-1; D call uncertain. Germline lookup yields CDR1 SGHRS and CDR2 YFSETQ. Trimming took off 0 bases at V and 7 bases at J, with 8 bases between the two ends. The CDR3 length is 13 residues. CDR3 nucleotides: TGCGCCAGCAGCTTGGCACAGCCTAATGAGCAGTTCTTC. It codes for CASSLAQPNEQFF. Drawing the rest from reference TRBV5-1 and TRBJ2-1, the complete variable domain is KAGVTQTPRYLIKTRGQQVTLSCSPISGHRSVSWYQQTPGQGLQFLFEYFSETQRNKGNFPGRFSGRQFSNSRSEMNVSTLELGDSALYLCASSLAQPNEQFFGPGTRLTVL.

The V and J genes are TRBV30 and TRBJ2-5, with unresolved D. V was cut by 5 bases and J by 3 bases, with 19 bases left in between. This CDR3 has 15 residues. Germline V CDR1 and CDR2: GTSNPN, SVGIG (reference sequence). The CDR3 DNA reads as TGTGCCTGGGGCCCCCAGACCTGGGCCGAAGAGACCCAGTACTTC. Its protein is CAWGPQTWAEETQYF.

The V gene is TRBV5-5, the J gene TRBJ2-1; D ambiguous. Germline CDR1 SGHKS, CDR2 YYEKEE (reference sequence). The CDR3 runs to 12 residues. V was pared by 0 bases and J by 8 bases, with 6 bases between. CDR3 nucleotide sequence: TGTGCCAGCAGCTTGGAATTCGATGAGCAGTTCTTC. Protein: CASSLEFDEQFF.

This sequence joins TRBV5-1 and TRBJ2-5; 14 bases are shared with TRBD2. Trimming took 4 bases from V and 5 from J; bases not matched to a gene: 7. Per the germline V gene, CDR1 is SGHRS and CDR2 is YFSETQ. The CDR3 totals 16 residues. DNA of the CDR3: TGCGCCAGCAGCACCGGGACTAGCGGGGGTTCGGAGACCCAGTACTTC. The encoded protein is CASSTGTSGGSETQYF.

The CDR3 region is CASSPTSGGANEQFF. The CDR3 DNA sequence: TGTGCCAGCAGTCCGACTAGCGGGGGGGCGAATGAGCAGTTCTTC. The rearrangement uses TRBV28 and TRBJ2-1; 14 bases are a match to TRBD2. The germline CDR1 and CDR2 sequences are MDHEN and SYDVKM. Losses at the gene ends were 5 bases for V and 7 bases for J; bases not matched to a gene: 4. The CDR3 is 15 amino acids.

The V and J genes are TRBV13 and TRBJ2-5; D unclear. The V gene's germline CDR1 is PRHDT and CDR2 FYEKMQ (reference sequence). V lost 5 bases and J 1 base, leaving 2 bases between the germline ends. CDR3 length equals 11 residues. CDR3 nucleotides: TGTGCCAGCAGCCTCCAAGAGACCCAGTACTTC. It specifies CASSLQETQYF.

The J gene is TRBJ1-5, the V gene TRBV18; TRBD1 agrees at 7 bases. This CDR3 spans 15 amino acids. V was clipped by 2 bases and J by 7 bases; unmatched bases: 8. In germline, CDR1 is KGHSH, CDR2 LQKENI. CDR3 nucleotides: TGTGCCAGCTCACCAAGGAATACAGGGGACCAGCCCCAGCATTTT. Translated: CASSPRNTGDQPQHF.

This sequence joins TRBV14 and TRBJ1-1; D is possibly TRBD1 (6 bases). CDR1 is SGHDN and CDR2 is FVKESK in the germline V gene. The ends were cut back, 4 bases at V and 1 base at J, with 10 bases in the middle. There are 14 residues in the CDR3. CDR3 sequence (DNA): TGTGCCAGCAGCCTCGTACAGGGGAACACTGAAGCTTTCTTT. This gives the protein CASSLVQGNTEAFF.

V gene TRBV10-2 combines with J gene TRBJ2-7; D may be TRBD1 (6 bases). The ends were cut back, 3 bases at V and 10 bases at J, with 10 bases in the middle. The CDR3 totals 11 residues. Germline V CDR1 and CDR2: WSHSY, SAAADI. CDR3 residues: CASSDRGRQYF. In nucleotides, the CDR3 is TGCGCCAGCAGTGACAGGGGACGACAGTACTTC.

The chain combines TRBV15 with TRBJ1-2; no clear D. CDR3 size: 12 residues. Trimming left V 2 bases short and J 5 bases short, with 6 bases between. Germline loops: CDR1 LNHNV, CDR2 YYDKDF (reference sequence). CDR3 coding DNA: TGTGCCACCAGCAGATCGGGGTATGGCTACACCTTC. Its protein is CATSRSGYGYTF.

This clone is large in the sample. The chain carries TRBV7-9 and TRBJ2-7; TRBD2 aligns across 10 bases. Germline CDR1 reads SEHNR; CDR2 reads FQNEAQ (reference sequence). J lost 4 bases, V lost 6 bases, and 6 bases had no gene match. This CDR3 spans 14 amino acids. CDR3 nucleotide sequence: TGTGCCAGCAGTGGACTAGCGGTCCGGTACGAGCAGTACTTC. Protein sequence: CASSGLAVRYEQYF.

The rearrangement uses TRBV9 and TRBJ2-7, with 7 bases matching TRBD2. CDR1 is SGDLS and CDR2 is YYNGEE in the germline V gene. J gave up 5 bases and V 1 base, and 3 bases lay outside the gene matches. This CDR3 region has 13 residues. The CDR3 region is CASSVQGGDEQYF. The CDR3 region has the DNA TGTGCCAGCAGCGTACAGGGAGGGGACGAGCAGTACTTC.

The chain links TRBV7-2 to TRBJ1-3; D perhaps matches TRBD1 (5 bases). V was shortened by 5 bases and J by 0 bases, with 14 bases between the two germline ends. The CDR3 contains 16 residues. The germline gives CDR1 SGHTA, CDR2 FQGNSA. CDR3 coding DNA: TGTGCCAGCAGCCTACAGGCTCCCGGCTCTGGAAACACCATATATTTT. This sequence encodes CASSLQAPGSGNTIYF.

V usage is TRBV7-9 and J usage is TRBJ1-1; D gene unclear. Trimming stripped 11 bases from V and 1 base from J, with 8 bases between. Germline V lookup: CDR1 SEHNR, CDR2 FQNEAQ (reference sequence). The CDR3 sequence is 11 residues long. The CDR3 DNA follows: TGTGCCCTGGGAGGGAACACTGAAGCTTTCTTT. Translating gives CALGGNTEAFF.

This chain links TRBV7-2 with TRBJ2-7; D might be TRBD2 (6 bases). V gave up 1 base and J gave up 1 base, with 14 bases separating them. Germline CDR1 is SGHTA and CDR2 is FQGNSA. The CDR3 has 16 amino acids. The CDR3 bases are TGTGCCAGCAGCTTAGTGTCTAGCGTCGAATCCTACGAGCAGTACTTC. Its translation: CASSLVSSVESYEQYF.

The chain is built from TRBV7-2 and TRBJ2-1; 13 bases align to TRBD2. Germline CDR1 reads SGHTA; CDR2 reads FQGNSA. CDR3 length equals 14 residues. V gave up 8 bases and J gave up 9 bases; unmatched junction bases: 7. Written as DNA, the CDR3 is TGTGCCAGCGGCGGACTAGCGGGAGTCGGTGAGCAGTTCTTC. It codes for CASGGLAGVGEQFF.

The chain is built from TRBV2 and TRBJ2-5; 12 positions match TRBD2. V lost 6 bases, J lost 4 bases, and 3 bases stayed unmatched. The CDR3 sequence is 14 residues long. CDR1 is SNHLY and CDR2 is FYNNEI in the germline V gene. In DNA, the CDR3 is TGTGCCAGCAGCCCGGGACTAGCGGGAGAGACCCAGTACTTC. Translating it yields CASSPGLAGETQYF.

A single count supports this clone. The CDR3 region has the DNA TGTGCCAGCAGCCTGCGAATGAACACTGAAGCTTTCTTT. It is translated as CASSLRMNTEAFF. The chain uses TRBV5-6 and TRBJ1-1; no clear D. In germline, CDR1 is SGHDT, CDR2 YYEEEE. This CDR3 has 13 residues. The V and J ends lost 4 bases and 0 bases respectively, with 7 bases between them.